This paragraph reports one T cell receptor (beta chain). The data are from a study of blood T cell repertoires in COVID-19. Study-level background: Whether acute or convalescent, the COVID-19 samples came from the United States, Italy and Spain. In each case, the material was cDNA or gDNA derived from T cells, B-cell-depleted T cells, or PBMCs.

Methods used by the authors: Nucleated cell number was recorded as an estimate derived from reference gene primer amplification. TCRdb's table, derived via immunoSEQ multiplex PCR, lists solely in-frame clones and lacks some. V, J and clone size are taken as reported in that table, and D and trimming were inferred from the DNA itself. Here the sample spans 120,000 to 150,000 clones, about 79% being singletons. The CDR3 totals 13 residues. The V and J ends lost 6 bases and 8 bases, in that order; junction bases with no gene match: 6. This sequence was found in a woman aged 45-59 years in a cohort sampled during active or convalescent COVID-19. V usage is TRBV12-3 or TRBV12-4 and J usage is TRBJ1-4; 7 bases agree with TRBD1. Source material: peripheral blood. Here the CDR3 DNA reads TGTGCCAGCAGAAGGGGGCCCGAGGAAAAACTGTTTTTT. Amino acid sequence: CASRRGPEEKLFF.